This T cell receptor (beta chain) emerged from a study of T-cell memory formation after mild COVID-19. General observations from the study: Mainly CM and EM harbored the contracting CD4+ clones; mainly EMRA harbored the CD8+ ones. Second-wave clones reaching peak frequency on day 37 lacked confirmed SARS-CoV-2 specificity. CD4/CD8 balance held among clones contracting day 15 to 85, and later expanders leaned CD4+.

TCRdb used MiXCR to reprocess the 5' RACE reads, holding one entry per CDR3 protein. This sample carries 250,000 to 300,000 distinct CDR3 sequences, about a sixth of them seen once, and the ten largest clones take roughly 24%. Germline-derived CDR1 and CDR2 are SGHDN and FVKESK. Trimming cost V 4 bases and J 9 bases; bases outside gene matches: 4. CDR3 size: 13 residues. Concerning this clonotype: The antigen remains unidentified.

This sequence joins TRBV14 and TRBJ2-3; the match to TRBD1 covers 10 bases. Sequencing used PBMCs or a T cell subset sorted from them (not recorded which). This receptor was taken from a man younger than 35 who had mild COVID-19 (a few samples of this study predate the infection). Cell type and time point are not known. The CDR3 loop is CASSPRTGGTQYF. As DNA, the CDR3 is TGTGCCAGCAGCCCCCGGACAGGGGGAACGCAGTATTTT.